One T cell receptor (beta chain) is described in this entry. The data belong to a study of T-cell reconstitution after alpha-beta-depleted transplantation in children. The V segment lost 4 bases and the J segment 5 bases; nucleotides outside the gene matches: 11. Germline V gives CDR1 SGHRS, CDR2 YFSETQ. CDR3 size: 15 residues. Preparing the TCRbeta library involved the use of unique molecular identifiers. TCRdb independently ran MiXCR on the PCR reads; one entry per CDR3 protein. The sample shows fewer than 1 million distinct CDR3 sequences, less than 20% of them seen only once. The rearrangement links TRBV5-1 to TRBJ1-2; 7 positions match TRBD1. The origin of this receptor is a male patient younger than 18 who had a stem cell transplant for acute lymphoblastic leukemia, so the T cells may come from the graft donor. Here the sequenced sample was PBMCs, mostly from graft donor cells, taken 360 days after TCRalphabeta/CD19-depleted stem cell transplant. As DNA, the CDR3 is TGCGCCAGCAGCAGATCACAGGGGAGCCCGTATGGCTACACCTTC. This translates into CASSRSQGSPYGYTF.